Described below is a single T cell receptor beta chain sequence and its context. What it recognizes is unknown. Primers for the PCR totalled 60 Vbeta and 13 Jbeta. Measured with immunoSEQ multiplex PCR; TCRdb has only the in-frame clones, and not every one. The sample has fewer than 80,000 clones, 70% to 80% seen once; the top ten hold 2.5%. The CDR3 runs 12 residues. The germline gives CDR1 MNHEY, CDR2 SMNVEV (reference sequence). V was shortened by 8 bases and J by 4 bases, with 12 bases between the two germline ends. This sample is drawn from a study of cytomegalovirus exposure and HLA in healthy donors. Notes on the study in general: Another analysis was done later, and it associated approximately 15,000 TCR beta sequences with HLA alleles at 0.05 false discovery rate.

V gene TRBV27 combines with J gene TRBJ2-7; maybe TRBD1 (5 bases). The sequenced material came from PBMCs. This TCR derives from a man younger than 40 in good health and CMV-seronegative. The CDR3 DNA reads TGTGCCAGCCACCTGACAGCTTACGAGCAGTACTTC. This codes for CASHLTAYEQYF.